A selection of T cell receptor beta chains follows, all from one sample in a study of response to subunit inactivated influenza vaccine. TCRdb reanalysed the RT-PCR reads using MiXCR and keeps one entry per CDR3 protein. The data show about 540,000 distinct CDR3 sequences, 20% to 25% seen once. This same sample was also part of a study on T cells expressing NK-cell markers.

The sequences come from CD4+ T cells sorted from PBMCs, collected 12 days after vaccination. These receptors originate from a man between 45 and 60 years old who received an inactivated influenza vaccine. Each CDR3 is given with its conserved first and last residue. A D gene is named only where the DNA matches it firmly. Where a row states a size, it is once, few, many or the class of an expanded clone; other rows omit it.

TRBJ2-7 | . | . | TRBV4-1 | TGCGCCAGCAGCCGTTACGGAAGGGTCGACGAGCAGTACTTC | CASSRYGRVDEQYF
TRBJ2-3 | TRBD2 | few | TRBV7-2 | TGTGCCAGCAGCTTAGCGGTCCTAGCGGGAGGGGTAGATACGCAGTATTTT | CASSLAVLAGGVDTQYF
TRBJ1-2 | . | few | TRBV12-3/TRBV12-4 | TGTGCCAGCAGCCCGGAACAGGGTTATGGCTACACCTTC | CASSPEQGYGYTF
TRBJ1-5 | . | . | TRBV6-6 | TGTGCCAGCAGTTCCCGGGCCAATCAGCCCCAGCATTTT | CASSSRANQPQHF
TRBJ1-5 | TRBD1 | few | TRBV12-3/TRBV12-4 | TGTGCCAGCAGTTTTGGGGACAGTAGCAATCAGCCCCAGCATTTT | CASSFGDSSNQPQHF
TRBJ2-3 | TRBD2 | few | TRBV6-5 | TGTGCCAGCAGTTACTCGAGCGGGATTGACACAGATACGCAGTATTTT | CASSYSSGIDTDTQYF
TRBJ1-2 | . | . | TRBV6-2/TRBV6-3 | TGTGCCAGCGCCCTAGTGGGTAACTATGGCTACACCTTC | CASALVGNYGYTF
TRBJ2-3 | . | many | TRBV7-2 | TGTGCCAGCAGCTTAGACTGGCCAGTTTCAGATACGCAGTATTTT | CASSLDWPVSDTQYF
TRBJ2-2 | TRBD1 | few | TRBV7-8 | TGTGCCAGCAGCTTAGGACAGGGGGCGGCCGGGGAGCTGTTTTTT | CASSLGQGAAGELFF
TRBJ2-5 | TRBD2 | . | TRBV15 | TGTGCCACCAGCAGGGGACTAGCGGGTGAGACCCAGTACTTC | CATSRGLAGETQYF
TRBJ2-7 | . | many | TRBV28 | TGTGCCAGCAGTGAAATTCCCAGGAGCTCCTACGAGCAGTACTTC | CASSEIPRSSYEQYF
TRBJ1-2 | TRBD1 | . | TRBV7-6 | TGTGCCAGCAGCCAAGACAGGGGGGACGGCTACACCTTC | CASSQDRGDGYTF
TRBJ2-5 | . | . | TRBV14 | TGTGCCAGCAGCCAAGACTTCGGAACAGTTCAAGAGACCCAGTACTTC | CASSQDFGTVQETQYF
TRBJ2-7 | . | few | TRBV20-1 | TGCAGTGCTAGAGATTTGGGCGTCGGACCCCACGAGCAGTACTTC | CSARDLGVGPHEQYF
TRBJ1-5 | TRBD1 | few | TRBV15 | TGTGCCTCCAGGGGGGGACTGAATCAGCCCCAGCATTTT | CASRGGLNQPQHF
TRBJ1-1 | . | . | TRBV5-1 | TGCGCCAGCAAGGGGCCAGGGGCGAACACTGAAGCTTTCTTT | CASKGPGANTEAFF
TRBJ2-5 | TRBD1 | few | TRBV7-2 | TGTGCCAGCAGCTATTTGGGGGACAGTGGGACCCAGTACTTC | CASSYLGDSGTQYF
TRBJ1-1 | . | few | TRBV3-1 | TGTGCCAGCAGCCCAGGGCCGAGGACTGAAGCTTTCTTT | CASSPGPRTEAFF
TRBJ1-2 | TRBD1 | . | TRBV3-1 | TGTGCCAGCAGCCCCGACAGGGGAAGGTATGGCTACACCTTC | CASSPDRGRYGYTF
TRBJ2-6 | TRBD1 | . | TRBV27 | TGTGCCAGCAGTCTCGGACAGGAGTTCTCTGGGGCCAACGTCCTGTCTTTC | CASSLGQEFSGANVLSF
TRBJ1-5 | . | . | TRBV19 | TGTGCCAGTAGTCCCGGACGACAGACGAATCAGCCCCAGCATTTT | CASSPGRQTNQPQHF
TRBJ2-3 | . | many | TRBV2 | TGTGCCAGCAGTGAGGGCAGGGTGGGCACAGATACGCAGTATTTT | CASSEGRVGTDTQYF
TRBJ2-2 | TRBD2 | . | TRBV20-1 | TGCAGTGCTAGAGGGACTAGCGGGAGGCGGACCGGGGAGCTGTTTTTT | CSARGTSGRRTGELFF
TRBJ2-7 | TRBD1 | few | TRBV20-1 | TGCAGTGCGACTAACAGGGGCCCGTACGAGCAGTACTTC | CSATNRGPYEQYF
TRBJ1-5 | . | few | TRBV12-3/TRBV12-4 | TGTGCCAGCAGTTTCAAGACAAACAATCAGCCCCAGCATTTT | CASSFKTNNQPQHF
TRBJ2-1 | TRBD2 | few | TRBV20-1 | TGCAGTGCTAGAGATGGGACTAGCGGTACCTACAATGAGCAGTTCTTC | CSARDGTSGTYNEQFF
TRBJ2-3 | TRBD2 | . | TRBV29-1 | TGCAGCGTTGACCCTCTAGCGGGAGCGGGAGATACGCAGTATTTT | CSVDPLAGAGDTQYF
TRBJ2-7 | . | . | TRBV20-1 | TGCAGTGCGCCTACCCGGACGGGATGGGACGAGCAGTACTTC | CSAPTRTGWDEQYF
TRBJ2-3 | . | . | TRBV21-1 | TGTGCCAGCAGCAAAAGCCACCGGACAGATAGCACAGATACGCAGTATTTT | CASSKSHRTDSTDTQYF
TRBJ2-4 | . | . | TRBV12-3/TRBV12-4 | TGTGCCAGCGGAAGCCTGGGACACCTAAACATTCAGTACTTC | CASGSLGHLNIQYF
TRBJ2-2 | . | few | TRBV20-1 | TGCAGTGCTAGGACCCTTGCGAACACCGGGGAGCTGTTTTTT | CSARTLANTGELFF
TRBJ1-4 | . | . | TRBV12-3/TRBV12-4 | TGTGCCAGCCATGGACAGCTTAATGAAAAACTGTTTTTT | CASHGQLNEKLFF
TRBJ2-1 | TRBD1 | many | TRBV5-6 | TGTGCCAGCAGCGCCTTGGGTAGGACAGGGAACAATGAGCAGTTCTTC | CASSALGRTGNNEQFF
TRBJ1-1 | . | . | TRBV11-2 | TGTGCCAGCAGCTTAGGGGCTGCCACTGAAGCTTTCTTT | CASSLGAATEAFF
TRBJ1-3 | . | few | TRBV6-2/TRBV6-3 | TGTGCCAGCAGTTACGGTCTCTCTGGAAACACCATATATTTT | CASSYGLSGNTIYF
TRBJ2-3 | . | . | TRBV5-1 | TGCGCCAGCAAGAGACGGGACAACACAGATACGCAGTATTTT | CASKRRDNTDTQYF
TRBJ2-7 | TRBD1 | few | TRBV29-1 | TGCAGCGCCGGACAGGGGAACACCCAGCAGTACTTC | CSAGQGNTQQYF
TRBJ2-1 | TRBD2 | . | TRBV7-6 | TGTGCCAGCAGCACGACTAGCGGGGCATTAGGTGAGCAGTTCTTC | CASSTTSGALGEQFF
TRBJ2-2 | TRBD1 | . | TRBV19 | TGTGCCAGTAGGACCGGGACAGCGAGCACCGGGGAGCTGTTTTTT | CASRTGTASTGELFF
TRBJ2-5 | . | . | TRBV29-1 | TGCAGCGTTGCCCCCAAGACCAACCAAGAGACCCAGTACTTC | CSVAPKTNQETQYF
TRBJ2-2 | TRBD2 | once | TRBV9 | TGTGCCAGCAGCGTAGCAACTAGCGCGAACACCGGGGAGCTGTTTTTT | CASSVATSANTGELFF
TRBJ2-3 | TRBD1 | . | TRBV25-1 | TGTGCCAGCAGTCTGGACAGGGTAGAATATACGCAGTATTTT | CASSLDRVEYTQYF
TRBJ2-5 | TRBD1 | . | TRBV11-2 | TGTGCCAGCAGCCGCGGACAGGGGGAAGAGACCCAGTACTTC | CASSRGQGEETQYF
TRBJ2-3 | . | . | TRBV27 | TGTGCCAGCAGTTTTAGGAAAGCCGCGGGCACAGATACGCAGTATTTT | CASSFRKAAGTDTQYF
TRBJ2-5 | . | . | TRBV20-1 | TGCAGTGCGAGAGAGAGGGGGTTGGAGACCCAGTACTTC | CSARERGLETQYF
TRBJ2-2 | . | many | TRBV5-1 | TGCGCCAGCAGCTTGGCCGGCCGACACACCGGGGAGCTGTTTTTT | CASSLAGRHTGELFF
TRBJ1-1 | . | . | TRBV29-1 | TGCAGCGTGGACCGATATGAAGCTTTCTTT | CSVDRYEAFF
TRBJ2-2 | . | few | TRBV7-9 | TGTGCCAGCAGCTACCCCACGGTGGCCGGGGAGCTGTTTTTT | CASSYPTVAGELFF
TRBJ2-2 | . | . | TRBV20-1 | TGCAGTGCTAGAAGTGGGCGAACGAACACCGGGGAGCTGTTTTTT | CSARSGRTNTGELFF
TRBJ1-2 | . | few | TRBV5-1 | TGCGCCAGCAGCTCGTCACCTACAGGGCGGGACGGCTACACCTTC | CASSSSPTGRDGYTF
TRBJ2-1 | . | many | TRBV10-3 | TGTGCCATCAGGACGGACGCCAGCTCCTACAATGAGCAGTTCTTC | CAIRTDASSYNEQFF
TRBJ2-5 | TRBD2 | . | TRBV20-1 | TGCAGTGCTAGTAGCGGCGCGGGAGGGTCTGTAGGAGAGACCCAGTACTTC | CSASSGAGGSVGETQYF
TRBJ2-3 | . | few | TRBV28 | TGTGCCAGCAGAGGGGTGGCAGATACGCAGTATTTT | CASRGVADTQYF
TRBJ2-1 | . | few | TRBV7-8 | TGTGCCAGCAGCTTTACAGTACGGGACTCTATCTCCTTC | CASSFTVRDSISF
TRBJ2-3 | . | . | TRBV4-3 | TGCGCCAGCAGCCAAGAACGGACAGCGGGGGATACGCAGTATTTT | CASSQERTAGDTQYF